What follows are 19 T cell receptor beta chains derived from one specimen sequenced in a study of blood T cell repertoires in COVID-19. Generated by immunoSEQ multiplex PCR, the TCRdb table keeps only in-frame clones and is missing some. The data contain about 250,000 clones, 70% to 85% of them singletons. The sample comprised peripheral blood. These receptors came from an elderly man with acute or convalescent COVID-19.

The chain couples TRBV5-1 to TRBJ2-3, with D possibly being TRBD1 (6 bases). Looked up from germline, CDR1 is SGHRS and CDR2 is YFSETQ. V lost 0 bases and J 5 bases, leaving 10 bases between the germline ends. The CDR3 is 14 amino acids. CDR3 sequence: CASSLGGGIDTQYF. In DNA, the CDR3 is TGCGCCAGCAGCTTGGGAGGGGGTATAGATACGCAGTATTTT.

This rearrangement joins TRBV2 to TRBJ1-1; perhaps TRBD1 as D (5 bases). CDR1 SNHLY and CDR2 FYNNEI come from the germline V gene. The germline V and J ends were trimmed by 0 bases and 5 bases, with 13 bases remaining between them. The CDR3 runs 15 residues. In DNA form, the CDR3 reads TGTGCCAGCAGTGAAGCTAACGCAGGGAGGACTGAAGCTTTCTTT. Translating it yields CASSEANAGRTEAFF.

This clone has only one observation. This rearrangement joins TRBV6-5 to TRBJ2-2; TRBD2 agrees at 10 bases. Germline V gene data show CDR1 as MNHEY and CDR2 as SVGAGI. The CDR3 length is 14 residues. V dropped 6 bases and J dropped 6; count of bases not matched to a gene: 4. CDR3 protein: CASRFLAGAGELFF. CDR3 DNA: TGTGCCAGCAGATTTCTAGCGGGAGCCGGGGAGCTGTTTTTT.

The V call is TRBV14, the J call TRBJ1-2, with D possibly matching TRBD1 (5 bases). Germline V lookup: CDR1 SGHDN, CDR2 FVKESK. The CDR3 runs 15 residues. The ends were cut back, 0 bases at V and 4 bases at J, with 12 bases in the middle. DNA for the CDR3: TGTGCCAGCAGCCAAGACGGCGTCAGGGTCTATGGCTACACCTTC. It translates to CASSQDGVRVYGYTF. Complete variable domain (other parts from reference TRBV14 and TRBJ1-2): EAGVTQFPSHSVIEKGQTVTLRCDPISGHDNLYWYRRVMGKEIKFLLHFVKESKQDESGMPNNRFLAERTGGTYSTLKVQPAELEDSGVYFCASSQDGVRVYGYTFGSGTRLTVV.

The CDR3, as DNA: TGTGCCGGGGGCGGTGGAACCTATAATTCACCCCTCCACTTT. This gives the protein CAGGGGTYNSPLHF. This rearrangement joins TRBV6-1 to TRBJ1-6; a possible D gene is TRBD1 (6 bases). This CDR3 is built from 14 residues. The germline V and J ends were trimmed by 11 bases and 2 bases, with 13 bases remaining between them. Germline CDR1 is MNHNS and CDR2 is SASEGT.

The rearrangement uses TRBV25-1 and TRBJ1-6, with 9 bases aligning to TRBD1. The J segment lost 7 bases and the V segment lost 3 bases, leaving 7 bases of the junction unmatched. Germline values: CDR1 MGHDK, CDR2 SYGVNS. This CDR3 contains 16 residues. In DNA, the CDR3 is TGTGCCAGCAGTGATCGGAGACAGGGGGGAAATTCACCCCTCCACTTT. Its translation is CASSDRRQGGNSPLHF.

The CDR3, as DNA: TGTGCCACCAGTGATGCAACAGGGGACTATGGCTACACCTTC. Its protein product is CATSDATGDYGYTF. The chain couples TRBV24-1 to TRBJ1-2; 7 nucleotides align to TRBD1. The CDR3 loop spans 14 amino acids. With V trimmed by 3 bases and J by 3 bases, 3 bases remained unmatched. The germline CDR1 and CDR2 sequences are KGHDR and SFDVKD.

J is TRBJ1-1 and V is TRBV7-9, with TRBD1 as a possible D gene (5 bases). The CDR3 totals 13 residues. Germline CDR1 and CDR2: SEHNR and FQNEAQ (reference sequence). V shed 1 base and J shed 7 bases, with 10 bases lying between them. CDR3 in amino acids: CASSLGEGNEAFF. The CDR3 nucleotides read TGTGCCAGCAGCTTAGGGGAGGGGAATGAAGCTTTCTTT.

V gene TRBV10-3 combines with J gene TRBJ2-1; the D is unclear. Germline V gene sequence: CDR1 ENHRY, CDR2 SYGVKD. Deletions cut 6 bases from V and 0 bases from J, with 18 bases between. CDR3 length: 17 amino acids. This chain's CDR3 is CAIRTARQEGSYNEQFF. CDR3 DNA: TGTGCCATCAGAACCGCCAGACAAGAAGGCTCCTACAATGAGCAGTTCTTC.

The chain's CDR3 is CATSDFQETQYF. The DNA of the CDR3 is TGTGCCACCAGTGACTTCCAAGAGACCCAGTACTTC. This rearrangement joins TRBV24-1 to TRBJ2-5; D is unresolved. Germline assignment: CDR1 KGHDR and CDR2 SFDVKD. Trimming left V 4 bases short and J 1 base short, with 3 bases between. The CDR3 totals 12 residues.

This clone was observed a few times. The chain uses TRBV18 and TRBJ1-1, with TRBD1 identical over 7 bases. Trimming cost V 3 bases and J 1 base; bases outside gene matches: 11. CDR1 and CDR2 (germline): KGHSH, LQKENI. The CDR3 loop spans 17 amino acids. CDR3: CASSPPDRRAANTEAFF. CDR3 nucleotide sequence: TGTGCCAGCTCACCGCCGGACAGGCGGGCGGCGAACACTGAAGCTTTCTTT.

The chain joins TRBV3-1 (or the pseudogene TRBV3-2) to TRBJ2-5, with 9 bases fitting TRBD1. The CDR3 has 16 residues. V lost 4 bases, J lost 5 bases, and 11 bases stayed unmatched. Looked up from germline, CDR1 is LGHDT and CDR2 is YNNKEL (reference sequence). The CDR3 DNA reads TGTGCCAGCAGCCGGATGGGACAGGGACTTGGGGAGACCCAGTACTTC. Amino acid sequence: CASSRMGQGLGETQYF.

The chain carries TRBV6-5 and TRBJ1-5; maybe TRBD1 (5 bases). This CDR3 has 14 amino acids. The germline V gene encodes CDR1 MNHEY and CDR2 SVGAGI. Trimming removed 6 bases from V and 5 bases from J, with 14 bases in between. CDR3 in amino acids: CASSPAGQYQPQHF. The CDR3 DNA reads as TGTGCCAGCAGCCCAGCGGGGCAATATCAGCCCCAGCATTTT.

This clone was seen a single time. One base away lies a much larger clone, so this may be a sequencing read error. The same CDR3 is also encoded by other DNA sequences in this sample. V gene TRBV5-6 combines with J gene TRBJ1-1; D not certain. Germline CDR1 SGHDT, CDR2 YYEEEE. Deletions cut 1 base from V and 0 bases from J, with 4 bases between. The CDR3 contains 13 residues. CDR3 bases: TGTGCCAGCAGCTTGACAGTGAACACTGAAGCTTTCTTT. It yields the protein CASSLTVNTEAFF.

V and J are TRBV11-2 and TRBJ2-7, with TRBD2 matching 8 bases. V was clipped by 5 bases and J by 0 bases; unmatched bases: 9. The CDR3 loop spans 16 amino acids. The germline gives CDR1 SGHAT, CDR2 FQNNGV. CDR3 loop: CASSTGRGRSSYEQYF. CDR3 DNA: TGTGCCAGCAGCACCGGGAGGGGTCGTAGCTCCTACGAGCAGTACTTC.

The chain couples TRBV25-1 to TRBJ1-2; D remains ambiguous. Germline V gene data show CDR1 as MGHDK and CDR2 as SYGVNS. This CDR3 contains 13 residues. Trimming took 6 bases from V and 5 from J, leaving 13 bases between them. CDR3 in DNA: TGTGCCAGCAGGTCCCCGAGAAATTATGGCTACACCTTC. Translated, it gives CASRSPRNYGYTF.

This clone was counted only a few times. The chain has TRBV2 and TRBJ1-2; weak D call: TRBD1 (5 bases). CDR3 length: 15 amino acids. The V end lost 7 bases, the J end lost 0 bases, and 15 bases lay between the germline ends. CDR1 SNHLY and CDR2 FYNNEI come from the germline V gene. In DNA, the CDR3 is TGTGCCAGCAAAAGGGGCAGGGAAGCTAACTATGGCTACACCTTC. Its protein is CASKRGREANYGYTF. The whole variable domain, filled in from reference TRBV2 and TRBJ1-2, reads EPEVTQTPSHQVTQMGQEVILRCVPISNHLYFYWYRQILGQKVEFLVSFYNNEISEKSEIFDDQFSVERPDGSNFTLKIRSTKLEDSAMYFCASKRGREANYGYTFGSGTRLTVV.

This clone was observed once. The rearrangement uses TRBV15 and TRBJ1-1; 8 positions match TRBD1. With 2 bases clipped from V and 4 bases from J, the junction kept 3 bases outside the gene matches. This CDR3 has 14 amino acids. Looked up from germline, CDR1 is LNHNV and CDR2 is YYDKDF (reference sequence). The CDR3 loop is CATSRRTGLTEAFF. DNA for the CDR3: TGTGCCACCAGCAGAAGGACAGGGCTCACTGAAGCTTTCTTT.

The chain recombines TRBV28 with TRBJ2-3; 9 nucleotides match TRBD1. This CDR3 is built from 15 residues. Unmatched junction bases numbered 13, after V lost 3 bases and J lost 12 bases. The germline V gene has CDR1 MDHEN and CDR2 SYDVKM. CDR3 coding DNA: TGTGCCAGCAGTTTCTTAACACCGGGACAGGGAATTCAGTATTTT. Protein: CASSFLTPGQGIQYF.